This paragraph reports one T cell receptor beta chain. What it recognizes is unknown. The record originates from a study of shared clonotypes between healthy human individuals. Points from the study as a whole: Despite large depth, rarefaction showed incomplete sorted-subset sequencing.

Trimming shortened V by 1 base and J by 7 bases, and 10 bases separated the two germline ends. Germline V gene sequence: CDR1 LGHNA, CDR2 YSLEER. The CDR3 runs to 13 residues. Deep level was the assay's run setting. Genomic DNA of every subset was divided equally among multiple immunoSEQ plates. Clones were sequenced by immunoSEQ multiplex PCR, and TCRdb holds only the in-frame ones, with some missing. The sample records about 330,000 clones, roughly 84% being singletons. The sequence was collected from a man aged 18-30 years in good health. The sequenced sample was memory CD8+ T cells sorted from blood. Indicated subset: CD45RO+ cells pooled with CCR7-negative TemRA cells. The chain combines TRBV4-3 with TRBJ1-1; D gene unclear. The CDR3 nucleotides read TGCGCCAGCAGCCAAGGGTGGGCAAGTGAAGCTTTCTTT. Amino acid sequence: CASSQGWASEAFF.